This T cell receptor (beta chain) came from a study of technical replicates of blood from a handful of donors. Sequenced by immunoSEQ multiplex PCR; TCRdb stores in-frame clones only, minus some. The table has tens of thousands of clones, about nine tenths seen once; the top ten hold under 0.45%. The CDR3 is 13 residues long. Germline values: CDR1 SGHDT, CDR2 YYEEEE. Trimming took off 4 bases at V and 6 bases at J, with 14 bases between the two ends. The material sequenced was T cells isolated from PBMCs. The chain couples TRBV5-6 to TRBJ2-7; D is undetermined. The origin of this receptor is a human donor in good health. Some clones in this sample may be carry-over from other donors' samples. CDR3 nucleotide sequence: TGTGCCAGCAGCCAATTGATGAGTAGCGAGCAGTACTTC. This sequence encodes CASSQLMSSEQYF.